Below, 19 T cell receptor beta chains from the same sample are listed, as sequenced in a study of CD8+CD57+ T cells in acquired aplastic anemia. CDR3 and TCR beta VDJ profiling relied on a genomic DNA template. TCRdb independently ran MiXCR on the reads; one entry per CDR3 protein. The table records about 180,000 distinct CDR3 sequences, 46% of them present only once. The sequenced material came from sorted CD4+, CD8+, or CD8+CD57+ T cells (not recorded which) from PBMCs. Receptors were obtained from a human donor in good health.

A few counts support this clonotype. A read error may produce the germline difference seen at one junction end. The gene calls are TRBV24-1 and TRBJ2-3; TRBD2 might be the D (5 bases). This CDR3 region has 15 residues. Germline V gives CDR1 KGHDR, CDR2 SFDVKD. CDR3 bases: TGTGCCAGCAGTTACTCGGGGAAAAGCACAGATACGCAGTATTTT. Translated: CASSYSGKSTDTQYF.

The sample holds many counts of this clonotype. The CDR3 coding sequence is TGTGCCAGCAGTGAGTGGAAGGGGCGCGACAATCAGCCCCAGCATTTT. Protein: CASSEWKGRDNQPQHF. The chain has TRBV6-1 and TRBJ1-5, with D possibly being TRBD1 (5 bases). CDR1 is MNHNS, CDR2 SASEGT, per germline. V was shortened by 3 bases and J by 3 bases, with 15 bases between the two germline ends. The CDR3 sequence is 16 residues long.

The rearrangement uses TRBV11-3 and TRBJ1-6, with TRBD1 matching over 8 bases. CDR1 and CDR2 (germline): SGHNT, YENEEA. V was pared by 10 bases and J by 6 bases, with 8 bases of the junction left unmatched. The CDR3 sequence is 14 residues long. CDR3 protein: CANTPGTGNSPLHF. CDR3 coding DNA: TGTGCCAATACACCGGGGACAGGTAATTCACCCCTCCACTTT.

V gene TRBV20-1 combines with J gene TRBJ1-4; 8 bases are shared with TRBD1. The CDR3 has 12 amino acids. V gave up 6 bases and J gave up 8 bases; unmatched junction bases: 5. Germline V lookup: CDR1 DFQATT, CDR2 SNEGSKA (reference sequence). CDR3 nucleotide sequence: TGCAGTGCCTACGGACAGGGAGAAAAACTGTTTTTT. Its protein is CSAYGQGEKLFF.

This chain joins TRBV25-1 and TRBJ2-3, with D possibly matching TRBD2 (6 bases). The CDR3 loop spans 16 amino acids. With 5 bases removed from V and 0 bases from J, the gap between germline ends came to 15 bases. Germline CDR1 and CDR2: MGHDK and SYGVNS. The CDR3 nucleotides are TGTGCCAGCAGTTCTCGCGGGGCCGGCAGCACAGATACGCAGTATTTT. This encodes CASSSRGAGSTDTQYF.

The chain has TRBV2 and TRBJ2-5; maybe TRBD1 (6 bases). The V end was cut by 6 bases, the J end by 1 base, with 12 bases between. The CDR3 contains 14 residues. Germline assignment: CDR1 SNHLY and CDR2 FYNNEI. The CDR3 DNA sequence: TGTGCCAGCAGCCAGGGGTTGGGCCAAGAGACCCAGTACTTC. It translates to CASSQGLGQETQYF.

This clonotype has ten or more counts. The V gene is TRBV10-3, the J gene TRBJ1-2; TRBD1 might be the D (5 bases). This CDR3 comprises 15 residues. V lost 3 bases and J lost 4, with 15 bases in between. Germline CDR1 ENHRY, CDR2 SYGVKD. CDR3 amino acids: CAISDSRGYGYGYTF. Written as DNA, the CDR3 is TGTGCCATCAGTGACTCTAGGGGATATGGCTATGGCTACACCTTC.

There are a few counts of this clonotype. The chain has TRBV27 and TRBJ1-5; maybe TRBD1 (6 bases). The germline V gene has CDR1 MNHEY and CDR2 SMNVEV (reference sequence). The CDR3 contains 17 residues. V lost 6 bases and J lost 0, with 18 bases in between. CDR3 nucleotides: TGTGCCAGCAGCCGCACCGGGGGGCGGTATAGCAATCAGCCCCAGCATTTT. It is translated as CASSRTGGRYSNQPQHF.

The chain links TRBV9 to TRBJ2-7; TRBD2 might be the D (6 bases). V gave up 3 bases and J gave up 0 bases, with 13 bases separating them. The germline CDR1 and CDR2 sequences are SGDLS and YYNGEE. The length of the CDR3 is 15 residues. The CDR3 sequence is CASSAGTLSSYEQYF. The CDR3 DNA reads TGTGCCAGCAGCGCCGGGACTTTGAGCTCCTACGAGCAGTACTTC.

CDR3 sequence reads: CASSGGTGNNYGYTF. The CDR3, as DNA: TGTGCCAGCAGCGGAGGGACAGGGAATAACTATGGCTACACCTTC. This chain uses TRBV7-9 with TRBJ1-2, with TRBD1 matching over 9 bases. Germline trimming cut 5 bases from V and 1 base from J; bases unmatched to any gene: 5. CDR3 length: 15 amino acids. Germline loops: CDR1 SEHNR, CDR2 FQNEAQ (reference sequence).

This clonotype has a handful of counts. The chain uses TRBV29-1 and TRBJ2-7, with no clear D. This CDR3 contains 11 residues. V was clipped by 4 bases and J by 6 bases, with 10 bases between them. The germline CDR1 and CDR2 sequences are SQVTM and ANQGSEA. This CDR3 is CSVGGPLEQYF. CDR3 in DNA: TGCAGCGTTGGGGGTCCACTCGAGCAGTACTTC.

The rearrangement joins TRBV15 to TRBJ2-7, with D hard to call. The germline V gene encodes CDR1 LNHNV and CDR2 YYDKDF (reference sequence). With 3 bases removed from V and 4 bases from J, the gap between germline ends came to 4 bases. The CDR3 contains 11 residues. CDR3 nucleotides: TGTGCCACCAGCAGGGGGTACGAGCAGTACTTC. Amino acid sequence: CATSRGYEQYF.

DNA of the CDR3: TGCAGTGCCAGATTCGTGGCCGAAGACTATGGCTACACCTTC. This encodes CSARFVAEDYGYTF. This chain connects TRBV20-1 to TRBJ1-2; D not resolved. V was clipped by 6 bases and J by 3 bases, with 17 bases between them. Germline V lookup: CDR1 DFQATT, CDR2 SNEGSKA (reference sequence). The CDR3 has 14 amino acids.

This chain links TRBV10-3 with TRBJ2-5; the match to TRBD1 covers 7 bases. The CDR3 is 15 amino acids. CDR1 is ENHRY and CDR2 is SYGVKD in the germline V gene. Trimming took 6 bases from V and 0 from J; bases not matched to a gene: 7. The CDR3 bases are TGTGCCATCAGCCTACAGGGGACAAACCAAGAGACCCAGTACTTC. Translation: CAISLQGTNQETQYF.

With respect to this clonotype: This could be a read error, since a much larger clone is one nucleotide away. The chain couples TRBV11-1 to TRBJ2-1; possibly TRBD1 for D (6 bases). Per germline, CDR1 SGHAT and CDR2 FQDESV (reference sequence). The CDR3 consists of 15 residues. The CDR3: CASSLALRGGNERFF. CDR3 bases: TGTGCCAGCAGCTTAGCTTTGAGAGGGGGAAATGAGCGGTTCTTC.

At least ten counts were recorded for this clonotype. This chain connects TRBV20-1 to TRBJ2-3, with TRBD2 identical over 13 bases. CDR1 is DFQATT and CDR2 is SNEGSKA in the germline V gene (reference sequence). The junction had 5 bases not matched to a gene; V was cut back by 5 bases and J by 3 bases. This CDR3 region has 15 residues. The CDR3 loop reads CSARTSGSATDTQYF. The CDR3 DNA is TGCAGTGCTCGGACTAGCGGGAGTGCGACAGATACGCAGTATTTT.

With respect to this clonotype: Given a much more abundant clone one base away, this may be a read error. This chain uses TRBV19 with TRBJ2-2, with 13 bases fitting TRBD2. V was pared by 8 bases and J by 6 bases, with 6 bases of the junction left unmatched. This CDR3 region has 15 residues. The germline V gene has CDR1 LNHDA and CDR2 SQIVND (reference sequence). For the CDR3, the DNA is TGTGCCAGTCGACTAGCGGGAGGCTTCGCCGGGGAGCTGTTTTTT. It translates to CASRLAGGFAGELFF.

This clonotype appeared a few times. The J gene is TRBJ2-1, the V gene TRBV7-9; D possibly corresponds to TRBD1 (5 bases). Trimming left V 6 bases short and J 7 bases short, with 10 bases between. CDR3 length: 12 amino acids. The germline CDR1 and CDR2 sequences are SEHNR and FQNEAQ (reference sequence). The CDR3 nucleotides read TGTGCCAGCAGACTTCAGGGAAATGAGCAGTTCTTC. Translating gives CASRLQGNEQFF.

This clonotype was detected ten times or more. The chain combines TRBV2 with TRBJ2-3, with D possibly called TRBD1 or TRBD2 (5 bases each). V dropped 7 bases and J dropped 4 bases, with 21 bases sitting between them. Per the germline V gene, CDR1 is SNHLY and CDR2 is FYNNEI. The CDR3 length is 16 residues. In DNA, the CDR3 is TGTGCCAGCACCCGGGGCATAATGAATGGGGCAGATACGCAGTATTTT. Translating it yields CASTRGIMNGADTQYF.